Here is one T cell receptor beta chain with its context. The antigen is unknown. One end of the junction fails to match germline, which may point to a read error. The CDR3 consists of 11 residues. The V gene's germline CDR1 is ENHRY and CDR2 SYGVKD. Primers for the PCR totalled 60 Vbeta and 13 Jbeta. Clones were sequenced by immunoSEQ multiplex PCR, and TCRdb holds only the in-frame ones, with some missing. The data show some 150,000 clones, with about 64% seen just once and approximately 4.2% held by the top ten. This entry is derived from a study of cytomegalovirus exposure and HLA in healthy donors. Study-level results: A later analysis linked a missense DCLRE1C variant to TCR beta V- and J-gene trimming. Highest at DRB1 and lowest at HLA-C, TCR association rates differed among HLA loci in a later analysis.

The sequence was obtained from a man in his sixties in good health and CMV-seronegative. Sequencing was done on a sample of PBMCs. The chain joins TRBV10-3 to TRBJ1-1; D ambiguous. The CDR3 is CAISESPLLSF. CDR3 sequence (DNA): TGTGCCATCAGTGAGTCCCCGTTGCTTAGCTTT.